A single sample is the source of the 28 T cell receptor beta chains below, sequenced in a study of cytomegalovirus exposure and HLA in healthy donors. Assay: immunoSEQ multiplex PCR; the TCRdb copy retains only in-frame clones and omits some. This table holds 250,000 to 350,000 clones, roughly 90% found once. Sequenced material: PBMCs. The receptors originated from a woman between 18 and 29 years old in good health and CMV-seronegative.

This chain links TRBV5-6 with TRBJ1-1, with TRBD1 identical over 7 bases. CDR3 length equals 15 residues. Germline CDR1 is SGHDT and CDR2 is YYEEEE. Losses at the gene ends were 4 bases for V and 5 bases for J; bases not matched to a gene: 11. The CDR3 reads CASSQSTGVWTEAFF. The CDR3 region has the DNA TGTGCCAGCAGCCAAAGCACAGGGGTTTGGACTGAAGCTTTCTTT.

V is TRBV9 and J is TRBJ1-1, with TRBD1 as a possible D gene (6 bases). With 4 bases removed from V and 6 bases from J, the gap between germline ends came to 16 bases. The CDR3 is made up of 14 amino acids. Germline V gene sequence: CDR1 SGDLS, CDR2 YYNGEE. The CDR3 coding sequence is TGTGCCAGCAGCCCCCGGGGGGGCCGGGCTGAAGCTTTCTTT. Translation gives CASSPRGGRAEAFF.

V gene TRBV5-1 combines with J gene TRBJ1-4; TRBD1 matches at 12 bases. V lost 4 bases to trimming and J lost 5 bases; unmatched junction nucleotides: 9. The CDR3 extends over 17 amino acids. Germline V gene sequence: CDR1 SGHRS, CDR2 YFSETQ. CDR3 protein: CASSLPGTGGNNEKLFF. For the CDR3, the DNA is TGCGCCAGCAGCCTGCCCGGGACAGGGGGCAACAATGAAAAACTGTTTTTT. The full variable domain, with the rest looked up from reference TRBV5-1 and TRBJ1-4, is KAGVTQTPRYLIKTRGQQVTLSCSPISGHRSVSWYQQTPGQGLQFLFEYFSETQRNKGNFPGRFSGRQFSNSRSEMNVSTLELGDSALYLCASSLPGTGGNNEKLFFGSGTQLSVL.

The rearrangement links TRBV2 to TRBJ1-1; the match to TRBD1 covers 8 bases. V lost 6 bases, J lost 2 bases, and 5 bases stayed unmatched. This CDR3 comprises 14 residues. Looked up from germline, CDR1 is SNHLY and CDR2 is FYNNEI. The CDR3 loop reads CASRLTGVNTEAFF. For the CDR3, the DNA is TGTGCCAGCAGATTGACAGGGGTTAACACTGAAGCTTTCTTT.

This chain connects TRBV15 to TRBJ1-6; a weak D match, TRBD1 (5 bases). CDR1 is LNHNV and CDR2 is YYDKDF in the germline V gene (reference sequence). The V and J ends lost 2 bases and 7 bases respectively, with 18 bases between them. The CDR3 spans 17 residues. In DNA form, the CDR3 reads TGTGCCACCAGCAGAAATCAGGGTAGCTCGTGGAATTCACCCCTCCACTTT. Amino acid sequence: CATSRNQGSSWNSPLHF.

The chain carries TRBV28 and TRBJ2-1; the match to TRBD2 covers 13 bases. The V segment lost 6 bases and the J segment 5 bases; nucleotides outside the gene matches: 4. Germline V CDR1 and CDR2: MDHEN, SYDVKM. The CDR3 runs to 15 residues. For the CDR3, the DNA is TGTGCCAGCAGATCCGGGACTAGCGGGAACAATGAGCAGTTCTTC. Amino acids: CASRSGTSGNNEQFF.

The genes are TRBV5-1 and TRBJ1-1; 9 bases agree with TRBD1. The CDR3 has 15 amino acids. Trimming removed 0 bases from V and 4 bases from J; junction bases left unmatched: 4. Per the germline V gene, CDR1 is SGHRS and CDR2 is YFSETQ. The DNA for the CDR3 is TGCGCCAGCAGCTTGGAGGGACAGGGTTTCACTGAAGCTTTCTTT. Translated, it gives CASSLEGQGFTEAFF.

The chain links TRBV6-5 to TRBJ2-2, with 7 bases identical to TRBD2. This CDR3 comprises 16 residues. Germline loops: CDR1 MNHEY, CDR2 SVGAGI. Trimming removed 0 bases from V and 4 bases from J; junction bases left unmatched: 5. This chain's CDR3 is CASSYSGEGVTGELFF. The CDR3, as DNA: TGTGCCAGCAGTTACTCAGGGGAGGGCGTCACCGGGGAGCTGTTTTTT.

V and J are TRBV30 and TRBJ1-1, with 7 bases fitting TRBD1. The CDR3 length is 14 residues. The trim removed 4 bases at V and 8 bases at J, leaving 13 bases unmatched. CDR1 is GTSNPN and CDR2 is SVGIG in the germline V gene (reference sequence). The CDR3 sequence is CAWKIGTVLPEAFF. DNA for the CDR3: TGTGCCTGGAAGATAGGGACAGTGCTTCCCGAAGCTTTCTTT.

This chain links TRBV7-2 with TRBJ2-5; 11 nucleotides align to TRBD2. Germline CDR1 SGHTA, CDR2 FQGNSA. Losses at the gene ends were 5 bases for V and 3 bases for J; bases not matched to a gene: 8. CDR3 size: 16 residues. CDR3 region: CASSPRMTSGKETQYF. The CDR3 DNA follows: TGTGCCAGCAGCCCAAGAATGACTAGCGGGAAAGAGACCCAGTACTTC.

V is TRBV28 and J is TRBJ2-2; TRBD1 aligns across 9 bases. Germline assignment: CDR1 MDHEN and CDR2 SYDVKM. V lost 7 bases and J lost 4; bases outside the gene matches: 4. This CDR3 comprises 14 residues. The CDR3 here is CASTPGQGTGELFF. The CDR3 DNA reads TGTGCCAGCACACCGGGACAGGGCACCGGGGAGCTGTTTTTT.

CDR3 residues: CAISESQGLSEKLFF. The CDR3 region has the DNA TGTGCCATCAGTGAGTCTCAGGGTCTGAGTGAAAAACTGTTTTTT. The chain links TRBV10-3 to TRBJ1-4, with D perhaps matching TRBD1 (5 bases). Germline V gives CDR1 ENHRY, CDR2 SYGVKD. Deletions cut 0 bases from V and 7 bases from J, with 12 bases between. The CDR3 length is 15 residues.

The V call is TRBV5-4, the J call TRBJ2-2, with D possibly being TRBD2 (5 bases). Trimming cost V 0 bases and J 4 bases, with 13 bases left between them. Germline V CDR1 and CDR2: SGHNT, YYREEE (reference sequence). The CDR3 totals 16 residues. The CDR3 nucleotides read TGTGCCAGCAGCTTGGACGCCTGGCTAGCCACCGGGGAGCTGTTTTTT. Protein sequence: CASSLDAWLATGELFF.

The CDR3 sequence is CASSALAGGPYNEQFF. DNA of the CDR3: TGTGCCAGCAGCGCGCTAGCGGGAGGTCCCTACAATGAGCAGTTCTTC. The chain couples TRBV9 to TRBJ2-1; 11 nucleotides line up with TRBD2. Trimming cost V 3 bases and J 2 bases; bases outside gene matches: 4. Germline values: CDR1 SGDLS, CDR2 YYNGEE. The CDR3 extends over 16 amino acids.

The genes are TRBV28 and TRBJ2-1; TRBD1 agrees at 8 bases. This CDR3 is 15 amino acids long. The junction had 7 bases not matched to a gene; V was cut back by 2 bases and J by 7 bases. Germline V CDR1 and CDR2: MDHEN, SYDVKM. CDR3 DNA: TGTGCCAGCAGTTTAGGTGGGACAGGCTATAATGAGCAGTTCTTC. Translated: CASSLGGTGYNEQFF. The whole variable domain, filled in from reference TRBV28 and TRBJ2-1, reads DVKVTQSSRYLVKRTGEKVFLECVQDMDHENMFWYRQDPGLGLRLIYFSYDVKMKEKGDIPEGYSVSREKKERFSLILESASTNQTSMYLCASSLGGTGYNEQFFGPGTRLTVL.

This clone was detected a few times. The genes are TRBV7-3 and TRBJ1-3; 7 bases map to TRBD1. Germline CDR1 is SGHTA and CDR2 is FQGTGA. CDR3 size: 14 residues. V trimming: 7 bases; J trimming: 2 bases; junction bases outside the gene matches: 5. CDR3 nucleotide sequence: TGTGCCAGCACCTCCGGGACAGCTGGAAACACCATATATTTT. Translation: CASTSGTAGNTIYF.

The V and J genes are TRBV28 and TRBJ2-7; weak D call: TRBD1 (5 bases). Trimming pared 11 bases from V and 0 bases from J, leaving 11 bases between. Germline CDR1 MDHEN, CDR2 SYDVKM. CDR3 length: 12 residues. CDR3 sequence (DNA): TGTGCCTCCACAGGTATCTCCTACGAGCAGTACTTC. Its protein is CASTGISYEQYF.

The V and J genes are TRBV2 and TRBJ1-5, with unresolved D. Germline CDR1 and CDR2: SNHLY and FYNNEI. The CDR3 runs 14 residues. Between the trimmed V and J ends, which lost 2 bases and 9 bases, there was a span of 14 bases. CDR3 loop: CASSENGWGGPQHF. CDR3 coding DNA: TGTGCCAGCAGTGAAAATGGCTGGGGAGGGCCCCAGCATTTT. Looking up the rest from reference TRBV2 and TRBJ1-5 gives the full variable domain: EPEVTQTPSHQVTQMGQEVILRCVPISNHLYFYWYRQILGQKVEFLVSFYNNEISEKSEIFDDQFSVERPDGSNFTLKIRSTKLEDSAMYFCASSENGWGGPQHFGDGTRLSIL.

The V and J genes are TRBV7-2 and TRBJ2-7, with 8 bases that match TRBD2. CDR1 SGHTA and CDR2 FQGNSA come from the germline V gene. This CDR3 has 14 residues. V was clipped by 4 bases and J by 2 bases; unmatched bases: 4. The CDR3 region is CASSSVAGPYEQYF. DNA of the CDR3: TGTGCCAGCAGCTCTGTAGCGGGGCCCTACGAGCAGTACTTC.

V usage is TRBV28 and J usage is TRBJ2-7; possibly TRBD1 for D (5 bases). V was shortened by 8 bases and J by 6 bases, with 17 bases between the two germline ends. The germline V gene encodes CDR1 MDHEN and CDR2 SYDVKM. The CDR3 covers 13 residues. CDR3 coding DNA: TGTGCCAGCCTGGGGCCCGTAATCGGCGAGCAGTACTTC. Protein sequence: CASLGPVIGEQYF.

V and J are TRBV5-8 and TRBJ2-2; TRBD1 matches at 9 bases. The CDR3 covers 15 residues. The germline V gene encodes CDR1 SGHTS and CDR2 YDEGEE. The ends lost 3 bases at V and 4 bases at J; junction bases unmatched: 4. CDR3 bases: TGTGCCAGCAGCTCGACAGGGGGTCGCACCGGGGAGCTGTTTTTT. This encodes CASSSTGGRTGELFF.

This clone has only a few counts. Written as DNA, the CDR3 is TGTGCCAGCAGCCCTAGATTTAGCAATCAGCCCCAGCATTTT. Translated: CASSPRFSNQPQHF. The chain employs TRBV7-8 and TRBJ1-5; D gene ambiguous. The CDR3 runs 14 residues. V shed 5 bases and J shed 0 bases, with 8 bases lying between them. CDR1 and CDR2 (germline): SGHVS, FQNEAQ.

The V and J genes are TRBV27 and TRBJ1-1; TRBD1 is a possible D gene (5 bases). Germline V gene sequence: CDR1 MNHEY, CDR2 SMNVEV (reference sequence). Between the trimmed V and J ends, which lost 6 bases and 3 bases, there was a span of 11 bases. The CDR3 totals 13 residues. Written as DNA, the CDR3 is TGTGCCAGCAGACCGGGGGGGTACACTGAAGCTTTCTTT. As protein: CASRPGGYTEAFF.

The chain has TRBV28 and TRBJ2-5; TRBD2 might be the D (6 bases). V was shortened by 4 bases and J by 4 bases, with 13 bases between the two germline ends. Germline V gene data show CDR1 as MDHEN and CDR2 as SYDVKM. CDR3 length: 14 residues. CDR3 in amino acids: CASSSGVYRETQYF. CDR3 DNA: TGTGCCAGCAGTTCGGGAGTTTACAGAGAGACCCAGTACTTC.

The chain joins TRBV7-2 to TRBJ2-7; maybe TRBD2 (5 bases). CDR1 and CDR2 (germline): SGHTA, FQGNSA. With 1 base removed from V and 3 bases from J, the gap between germline ends came to 13 bases. This CDR3 region has 15 residues. The CDR3 sequence: CASSLVDSGIYEQYF. The CDR3 DNA follows: TGTGCCAGCAGCTTAGTGGACTCGGGGATCTACGAGCAGTACTTC.

The chain carries TRBV5-4 and TRBJ2-3; weak D call: TRBD1 (5 bases). Germline loops: CDR1 SGHNT, CDR2 YYREEE (reference sequence). Trimming stripped 4 bases from V and 11 bases from J, with 17 bases between. This CDR3 spans 13 amino acids. CDR3 DNA: TGTGCCAGCAGCGGCGAAGGGGTTCTGAGGCAGTATTTT. Translation: CASSGEGVLRQYF. Supplemented by reference TRBV5-4 and TRBJ2-3, the full variable domain reads ETGVTQSPTHLIKTRGQQVTLRCSSQSGHNTVSWYQQALGQGPQFIFQYYREEENGRGNFPPRFSGLQFPNYSSELNVNALELDDSALYLCASSGEGVLRQYFGPGTRLTVL.

The rearrangement joins TRBV5-6 to TRBJ2-2; a weak D match, TRBD2 (6 bases). This CDR3 is 15 amino acids long. V lost 1 base, J lost 5 bases, and 12 bases lay in between. Per the germline V gene, CDR1 is SGHDT and CDR2 is YYEEEE. For the CDR3, the DNA is TGTGCCAGCAGCTTGCGGCAGCGGGTTACCGGGGAGCTGTTTTTT. Translation gives CASSLRQRVTGELFF. The whole variable domain, filled in from reference TRBV5-6 and TRBJ2-2, reads DAGVTQSPTHLIKTRGQQVTLRCSPKSGHDTVSWYQQALGQGPQFIFQYYEEEERQRGNFPDRFSGHQFPNYSSELNVNALLLGDSALYLCASSLRQRVTGELFFGEGSRLTVL.

This chain joins TRBV19 and TRBJ2-1; 10 bases are shared with TRBD2. Germline V lookup: CDR1 LNHDA, CDR2 SQIVND (reference sequence). The J segment lost 4 bases and the V segment lost 7 bases, leaving 4 bases of the junction unmatched. The CDR3 spans 14 residues. In DNA form, the CDR3 reads TGTGCCAGTAAAGGGACTAGCGTTTACAATGAGCAGTTCTTC. Protein sequence: CASKGTSVYNEQFF.